This T cell receptor (beta chain) was documented in a study of blood T cell repertoires in COVID-19. The overall study: The United States, Italy and Spain provided the acute and convalescent COVID-19 samples. Nucleic acid was either cDNA or gDNA, and it came from T cells, B-cell-depleted T cells, or PBMCs.

In Seattle, patients joined the study during active infection and were tracked longitudinally. Authors' data handling: Nucleated cell number was recorded as an estimate derived from reference gene primer amplification. TCRdb's copy holds only in-frame clones and misses some; the assay was immunoSEQ multiplex PCR. V and J calls plus clone size are reproduced from that table; the DNA served to infer D and trimming. The sample contains over 250,000 clones, 91% of which appear only once. CDR3 length: 17 amino acids. The trim removed 6 bases at V and 5 bases at J, leaving 15 bases unmatched. Germline V CDR1 and CDR2: MGHDK, SYGVNS.

The chain links TRBV25-1 to TRBJ1-4; 7 bases are a match to TRBD1. The clonotype was recovered from a woman aged 25 to 39 with COVID-19, enrolled during active disease. Sequencing was carried out using peripheral blood. In nucleotides, the CDR3 is TGTGCCAGCAGCCAGACAGGGATTAGTGTTCTCAATGAAAAACTGTTTTTT. As protein: CASSQTGISVLNEKLFF.